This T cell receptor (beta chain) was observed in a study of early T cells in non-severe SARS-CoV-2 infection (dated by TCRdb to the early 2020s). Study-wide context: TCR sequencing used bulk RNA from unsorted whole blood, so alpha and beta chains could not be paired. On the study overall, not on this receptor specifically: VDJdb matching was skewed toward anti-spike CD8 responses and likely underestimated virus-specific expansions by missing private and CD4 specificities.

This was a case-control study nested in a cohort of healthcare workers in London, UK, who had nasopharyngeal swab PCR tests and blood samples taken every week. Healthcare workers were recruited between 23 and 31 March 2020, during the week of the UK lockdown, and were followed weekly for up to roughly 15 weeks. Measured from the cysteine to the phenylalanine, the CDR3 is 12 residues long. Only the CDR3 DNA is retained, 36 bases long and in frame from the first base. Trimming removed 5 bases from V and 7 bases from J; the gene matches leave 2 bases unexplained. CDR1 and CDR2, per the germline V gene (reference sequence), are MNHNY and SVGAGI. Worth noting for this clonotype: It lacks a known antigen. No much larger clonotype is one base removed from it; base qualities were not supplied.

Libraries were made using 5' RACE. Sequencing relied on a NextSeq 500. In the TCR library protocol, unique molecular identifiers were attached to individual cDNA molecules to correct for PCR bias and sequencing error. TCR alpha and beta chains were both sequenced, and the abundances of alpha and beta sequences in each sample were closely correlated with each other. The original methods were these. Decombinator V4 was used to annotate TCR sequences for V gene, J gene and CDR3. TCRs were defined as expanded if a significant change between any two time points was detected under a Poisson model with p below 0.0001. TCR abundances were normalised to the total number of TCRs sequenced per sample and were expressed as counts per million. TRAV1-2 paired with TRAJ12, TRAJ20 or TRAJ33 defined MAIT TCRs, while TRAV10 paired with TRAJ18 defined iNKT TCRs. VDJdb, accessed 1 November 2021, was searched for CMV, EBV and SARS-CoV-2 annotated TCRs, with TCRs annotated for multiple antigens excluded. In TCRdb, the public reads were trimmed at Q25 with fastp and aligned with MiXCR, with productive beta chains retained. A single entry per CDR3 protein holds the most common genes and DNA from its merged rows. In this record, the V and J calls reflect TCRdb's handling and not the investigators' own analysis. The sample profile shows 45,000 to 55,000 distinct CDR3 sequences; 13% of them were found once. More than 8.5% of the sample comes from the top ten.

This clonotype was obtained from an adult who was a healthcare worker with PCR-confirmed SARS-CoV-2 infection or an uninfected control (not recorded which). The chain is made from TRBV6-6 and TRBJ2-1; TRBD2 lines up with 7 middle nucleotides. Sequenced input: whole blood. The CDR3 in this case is CASSPGGNEQFF. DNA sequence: TGTGCCAGCAGTCCCGGGGGGAATGAGCAGTTCTTC.